This TCR beta chain comes out of a study of OX40 agonist ivuxolimab in advanced cancers. Study details: Intravenous ivuxolimab at 0.01 to 10 mg/kg was given to patients every 2 weeks.

Comments on this clone: Its antigen remains unknown.

Study-level points and caveats: On average, CD8+ T cells had more expanded clones than CD4+. Still undetermined is the antigen specificity of the expanded peripheral T cells.

This CDR3 contains 15 residues. Germline V lookup: CDR1 SEHNR, CDR2 FQNEAQ (reference sequence). With V trimmed by 5 bases and J by 5 bases, 6 bases remained unmatched. Sequenced by immunoSEQ multiplex PCR; TCRdb stores in-frame clones only, minus some. The sample carries 60,000 to 65,000 clones, approximately 92% recorded once. Specimen: CD4+ or CD8+ T cells sorted from blood, collected in a trial of the OX40 agonist ivuxolimab. The V call is TRBV7-9, the J call TRBJ2-5, with 12 bases that match TRBD2. This clonotype originated in an adult with an advanced solid tumor such as melanoma, head and neck, liver or kidney cancer. CDR3: CASSKGLAGIETQYF. For the CDR3, the DNA is TGTGCCAGCAGCAAGGGACTAGCGGGTATTGAGACCCAGTACTTC.